A single sample is the source of the 23 T cell receptor beta chains below, sequenced in a study of T cell changes during pregnancy in multiple sclerosis. TCRdb's copy holds only in-frame clones and misses some; the assay was immunoSEQ multiplex PCR. The sample comprises around 48,000 clones, 90% of which are singletons, and approximately 2.8% rests with the top ten. The sample in question was CD8+ T cells from peripheral blood mononuclear cells, obtained before pregnancy. All receptors derive from a female donor with multiple sclerosis, enrolled in a pregnancy study.

This clone was picked up one time. The chain combines TRBV7-8 with TRBJ1-1; D gene unclear. This CDR3 is built from 14 residues. Trimming shortened V by 4 bases and J by 4 bases, and 13 bases separated the two germline ends. Germline loops: CDR1 SGHVS, CDR2 FQNEAQ. The CDR3 DNA reads as TGTGCCAGCAGCTCAGAGGGTAAGGGCACTGAAGCTTTCTTT. Encoded protein: CASSSEGKGTEAFF.

This sequence joins TRBV15 and TRBJ1-2, with D uncertain. CDR3 size: 13 residues. Germline V lookup: CDR1 LNHNV, CDR2 YYDKDF (reference sequence). V gave up 5 bases and J gave up 4 bases, with 11 bases separating them. The CDR3 nucleotides are TGTGCCACCAGCGACGAAGAGGGCTATGGCTACACCTTC. It encodes CATSDEEGYGYTF.

The chain uses TRBV29-1 and TRBJ2-5, with 7 nucleotides matching TRBD1. With 5 bases clipped from V and 4 bases from J, the junction kept 13 bases outside the gene matches. The length of the CDR3 is 15 residues. The germline V gene encodes CDR1 SQVTM and CDR2 ANQGSEA. The CDR3 DNA follows: TGCAGCGTTCCCTCTCTGACAGGGATAGGAGAGACCCAGTACTTC. Protein sequence: CSVPSLTGIGETQYF.

In this sample, this clone turned up once. The chain uses TRBV7-6 and TRBJ2-3, with D tentatively TRBD1 (5 bases). Trimming took 0 bases from V and 2 from J, leaving 12 bases between them. The length of the CDR3 is 16 residues. Germline assignment: CDR1 SGHVS and CDR2 FNYEAQ. The CDR3 region has the DNA TGTGCCAGCAGCTTAGCGAAGGGGCCTCCCACAGATACGCAGTATTTT. Translation: CASSLAKGPPTDTQYF.

The rearrangement links TRBV15 to TRBJ2-3, with TRBD1 as a possible D gene (5 bases). Germline assignment: CDR1 LNHNV and CDR2 YYDKDF (reference sequence). The CDR3 loop spans 13 amino acids. The V end was cut by 5 bases, the J end by 2 bases, with 8 bases between. The CDR3, as DNA: TGTGCCACCAGCCCAGGGCTCACAGATACGCAGTATTTT. Translating it yields CATSPGLTDTQYF.

This chain joins TRBV5-4 and TRBJ1-2; D gene unclear. V was trimmed by 1 base and J by 5 bases, leaving 12 bases between them. The CDR3 runs to 14 residues. Germline assignment: CDR1 SGHNT and CDR2 YYREEE (reference sequence). The CDR3 here is CASSLPGEFYGYTF. CDR3 coding DNA: TGTGCCAGCAGCTTGCCCGGGGAGTTTTATGGCTACACCTTC. The entire variable domain, with the rest obtained from reference TRBV5-4 and TRBJ1-2, is as follows: ETGVTQSPTHLIKTRGQQVTLRCSSQSGHNTVSWYQQALGQGPQFIFQYYREEENGRGNFPPRFSGLQFPNYSSELNVNALELDDSALYLCASSLPGEFYGYTFGSGTRLTVV.

The chain couples TRBV7-9 to TRBJ2-7; 15 bases map to TRBD2. V gave up 6 bases and J gave up 2 bases; unmatched junction bases: 5. The CDR3 sequence is 16 residues long. CDR1 and CDR2 from the germline V gene are SEHNR and FQNEAQ (reference sequence). The CDR3 loop reads CASRGLAGGAAYEQYF. The CDR3 DNA reads TGTGCCAGCAGGGGACTAGCGGGGGGTGCAGCCTACGAGCAGTACTTC.

The gene calls are TRBV27 and TRBJ2-7; the match to TRBD2 covers 9 bases. This CDR3 contains 15 residues. Germline lookup yields CDR1 MNHEY and CDR2 SMNVEV (reference sequence). Germline trimming cut 2 bases from V and 5 bases from J; bases unmatched to any gene: 7. In DNA form, the CDR3 reads TGTGCCAGCAGTTTAATTGGCGGGGGGGCCCACGAGCAGTACTTC. This codes for CASSLIGGGAHEQYF.

The rearrangement uses TRBV11-3 and TRBJ1-3, with D hard to call. V was pared by 2 bases and J by 0 bases, with 2 bases between. Per germline, CDR1 SGHNT and CDR2 YENEEA. There are 13 residues in the CDR3. CDR3 DNA: TGTGCCAGCAGCTTATACTCTGGAAACACCATATATTTT. Its protein is CASSLYSGNTIYF.

This chain connects TRBV4-1 to TRBJ2-5; D may be TRBD2 (6 bases). Germline CDR1 MGHRA, CDR2 YSYEKL. Trimming left V 1 base short and J 1 base short, with 19 bases between. CDR3 length equals 18 residues. The DNA of the CDR3 is TGCGCCAGCAGCCAAGTCCTAGTGGGGGGAGACTCCCAAGAGACCCAGTACTTC. Translation gives CASSQVLVGGDSQETQYF.

The chain couples TRBV27 to TRBJ1-2; D is unresolved. Trimming took off 0 bases at V and 6 bases at J, with 14 bases between the two ends. This CDR3 spans 15 amino acids. Germline CDR1 reads MNHEY; CDR2 reads SMNVEV (reference sequence). CDR3 DNA sequence: TGTGCCAGCAGTTTATCCGGCGGACTCGGGGATGGCTACACCTTC. It translates to CASSLSGGLGDGYTF.

This chain uses TRBV5-1 with TRBJ2-2, with 9 bases identical to TRBD1. This CDR3 is built from 15 residues. Germline trimming cut 4 bases from V and 4 bases from J; bases unmatched to any gene: 5. Germline assignment: CDR1 SGHRS and CDR2 YFSETQ. The CDR3 protein is CASSTGQGVTGELFF. CDR3 nucleotide sequence: TGCGCCAGCAGCACGGGACAGGGCGTCACCGGGGAGCTGTTTTTT.

CDR3 in DNA: TGTGCCAGCAGTTTGGGGACAGGCGCTAACTATGGCTACACCTTC. It yields the protein CASSLGTGANYGYTF. V and J are TRBV27 and TRBJ1-2; 8 positions agree with TRBD1. This CDR3 contains 15 residues. Germline loops: CDR1 MNHEY, CDR2 SMNVEV (reference sequence). V was pared by 3 bases and J by 0 bases, with 3 bases of the junction left unmatched.

The CDR3 region has the DNA TGTGCCAGCAGCGTAGCGCGGGGTGGGAACTATGGCTACACCTTC. Amino acid sequence: CASSVARGGNYGYTF. This chain joins TRBV9 and TRBJ1-2; D ambiguous. CDR3 length: 15 residues. CDR1 is SGDLS, CDR2 YYNGEE, per germline. Trimming cost V 0 bases and J 2 bases, with 11 bases left between them.

The chain carries TRBV13 and TRBJ2-5, with D maybe TRBD2 (5 bases). This CDR3 has 14 residues. The V gene lost 4 bases and the J gene lost 6 bases, with 15 bases spanning the gap. Germline V CDR1 and CDR2: PRHDT, FYEKMQ (reference sequence). DNA of the CDR3: TGTGCCAGCAGCTCGGGGAGCCTCAGGAAGACCCAGTACTTC. Its protein is CASSSGSLRKTQYF.

V is TRBV5-6 and J is TRBJ2-2; 10 bases line up with TRBD1. CDR1 is SGHDT, CDR2 YYEEEE, per germline. The ends lost 6 bases at V and 4 bases at J; junction bases unmatched: 9. The CDR3 is 16 residues long. CDR3 sequence (DNA): TGTGCCAGCAACCCCCCCGGGACAGGGGCCACCGGGGAGCTGTTTTTT. It codes for CASNPPGTGATGELFF. The whole variable domain, filled in from reference TRBV5-6 and TRBJ2-2, reads DAGVTQSPTHLIKTRGQQVTLRCSPKSGHDTVSWYQQALGQGPQFIFQYYEEEERQRGNFPDRFSGHQFPNYSSELNVNALLLGDSALYLCASNPPGTGATGELFFGEGSRLTVL.

J is TRBJ2-1 and V is TRBV6-4; 7 nucleotides agree with TRBD2. The trim removed 6 bases at V and 3 bases at J, leaving 8 bases unmatched. The germline gives CDR1 MRHNA, CDR2 SNTAGT. The CDR3 totals 15 residues. CDR3 protein: CASRPLAELYNEQFF. CDR3 nucleotide sequence: TGTGCCAGCAGACCCCTAGCGGAGCTCTACAATGAGCAGTTCTTC.

The chain employs TRBV9 and TRBJ2-2, with TRBD1 identical over 11 bases. This CDR3 contains 17 residues. Germline V lookup: CDR1 SGDLS, CDR2 YYNGEE. V shed 0 bases and J 6 bases; nucleotides not matched to a gene: 7. The CDR3 region has the DNA TGTGCCAGCAGCGTAGCTCGGACAGGGGGCGAGGCCGGGGAGCTGTTTTTT. Encoded protein: CASSVARTGGEAGELFF.

The gene calls are TRBV4-2 and TRBJ1-3; D unresolved. The germline V gene encodes CDR1 LGHNA and CDR2 YNFKEQ. The V end lost 4 bases, the J end lost 2 bases, and 6 bases lay between the germline ends. The CDR3 spans 13 residues. The CDR3 here is CASSPPTGNTIYF. Written as DNA, the CDR3 is TGTGCCAGCAGCCCCCCCACTGGAAACACCATATATTTT.

In this sample, this clone turned up a few times. The rearrangement uses TRBV4-3 and TRBJ2-1, with TRBD1 matching 7 bases. Germline-derived CDR1 and CDR2 are LGHNA and YSLEER. Trimming removed 1 base from V and 6 bases from J; junction bases left unmatched: 12. CDR3 size: 17 residues. As DNA, the CDR3 is TGCGCCAGCAGCCAAGCTTCGACAGGGCTCCCGGTCAATGAGCAGTTCTTC. This gives the protein CASSQASTGLPVNEQFF.

The chain combines TRBV14 with TRBJ1-2; the D is unclear. Germline V gene lookup returns CDR1 SGHDN and CDR2 FVKESK. The CDR3 is made up of 15 amino acids. Trimming removed 0 bases at V and 4 bases at J, with 12 bases between. CDR3 in DNA: TGTGCCAGCAGCCAAGACCTCGAGAGTCTCTATGGCTACACCTTC. Translated, it gives CASSQDLESLYGYTF. Supplemented by reference TRBV14 and TRBJ1-2, the full variable domain reads EAGVTQFPSHSVIEKGQTVTLRCDPISGHDNLYWYRRVMGKEIKFLLHFVKESKQDESGMPNNRFLAERTGGTYSTLKVQPAELEDSGVYFCASSQDLESLYGYTFGSGTRLTVV.

The chain couples TRBV6-5 to TRBJ2-7; 7 bases match TRBD1. CDR1 is MNHEY and CDR2 is SVGAGI in the germline V gene. The CDR3 totals 15 residues. V was clipped by 0 bases and J by 6 bases; unmatched bases: 8. The CDR3 sequence: CASSYSRGRWGEQYF. In DNA form, the CDR3 reads TGTGCCAGCAGTTACTCGAGGGGGCGCTGGGGCGAGCAGTACTTC.

The CDR3 here is CASSFGDTNEAFF. The DNA of the CDR3 is TGTGCCAGCAGCTTTGGGGACACCAATGAAGCTTTCTTT. V gene TRBV5-4 combines with J gene TRBJ1-1, with TRBD1 as a possible D gene (6 bases). The CDR3 consists of 13 residues. The germline CDR1 and CDR2 sequences are SGHNT and YYREEE (reference sequence). Trimming stripped 2 bases from V and 7 bases from J, with 12 bases between.